This T cell receptor beta chain was sequenced in a study of graft-versus-host responses after intestinal transplantation. Study-level information: As for transplant type, recipients had multivisceral, liver-intestinal, or isolated intestinal grafts.

General study results and limits: Some GvH clones were seen earlier in gut or blood, suggesting intestinal origin.

Notes on this clone: Its antigen is as yet unknown.

Data came from immunoSEQ multiplex PCR; TCRdb stores just in-frame clones and leaves some out. Among roughly 25,000 clones listed, around 94% were seen once. This TCR came from a human patient who received an intestinal transplant, so some T cells may come from the graft donor. Source: PBMCs, taken roughly 30 days after intestinal transplant.

The CDR3 protein is CASSIGLDRVDTEAFF. CDR3 nucleotides: TGTGCCAGTAGTATAGGCTTGGACAGGGTCGACACTGAAGCTTTCTTT. The chain carries TRBV19 and TRBJ1-1; TRBD1 aligns across 8 bases. The V gene's germline CDR1 is LNHDA and CDR2 SQIVND (reference sequence). The CDR3 is 16 residues long. Germline trimming cut 1 base from V and 3 bases from J; bases unmatched to any gene: 7. Looking up the rest from reference TRBV19 and TRBJ1-1 gives the full variable domain: DGGITQSPKYLFRKEGQNVTLSCEQNLNHDAMYWYRQDPGQGLRLIYYSQIVNDFQKGDIAEGYSVSREKKESFPLTVTSAQKNPTAFYLCASSIGLDRVDTEAFFGQGTRLTVV.